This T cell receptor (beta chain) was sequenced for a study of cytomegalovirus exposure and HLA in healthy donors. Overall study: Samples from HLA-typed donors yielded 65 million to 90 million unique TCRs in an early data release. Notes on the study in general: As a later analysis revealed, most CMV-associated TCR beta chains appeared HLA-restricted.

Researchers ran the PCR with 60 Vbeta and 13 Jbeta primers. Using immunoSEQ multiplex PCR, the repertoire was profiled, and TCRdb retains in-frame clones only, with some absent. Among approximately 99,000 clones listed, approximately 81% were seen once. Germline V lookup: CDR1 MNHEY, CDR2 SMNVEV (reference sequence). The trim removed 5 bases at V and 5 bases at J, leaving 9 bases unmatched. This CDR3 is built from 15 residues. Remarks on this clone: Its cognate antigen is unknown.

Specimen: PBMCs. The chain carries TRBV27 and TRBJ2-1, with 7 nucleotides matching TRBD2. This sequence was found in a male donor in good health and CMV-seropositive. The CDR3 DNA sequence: TGTGCCAGCAGTCGCTCGGGGGGAGATCACAATGAGCAGTTCTTC. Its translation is CASSRSGGDHNEQFF.